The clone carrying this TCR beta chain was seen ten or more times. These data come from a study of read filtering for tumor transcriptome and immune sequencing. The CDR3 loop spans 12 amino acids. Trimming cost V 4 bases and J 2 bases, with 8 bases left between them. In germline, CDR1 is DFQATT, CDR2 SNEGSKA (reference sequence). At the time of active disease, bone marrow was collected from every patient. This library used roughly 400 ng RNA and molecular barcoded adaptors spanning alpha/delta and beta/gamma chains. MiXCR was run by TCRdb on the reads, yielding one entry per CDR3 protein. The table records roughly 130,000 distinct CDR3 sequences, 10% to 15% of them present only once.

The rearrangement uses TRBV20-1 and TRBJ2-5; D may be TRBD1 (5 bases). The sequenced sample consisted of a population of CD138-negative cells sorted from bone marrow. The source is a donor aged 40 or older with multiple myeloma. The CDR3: CSATRQQETQYF. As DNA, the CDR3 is TGCAGTGCTACCCGACAGCAAGAGACCCAGTACTTC.